What follows describes a single T cell receptor beta chain. The source of the sample is a study of response to subunit inactivated influenza vaccine. The CDR3 consists of 16 residues. CDR1 ENHRY and CDR2 SYGVKD come from the germline V gene. V lost 6 bases and J lost 1, with 15 bases in between. Each CDR3 protein gets one entry after TCRdb re-called the RT-PCR reads with MiXCR. The data show about 540,000 distinct CDR3 sequences, under 25% seen once. In addition, the sample was reused for a study of T cells expressing NK-cell markers. This second study says: 5'RACE template switching built TCR beta cDNA with unique molecular identifiers. About 1.0-8% of CD8+ T cells in several donors belonged to dominant NKG2C+ clonotypes.

V gene TRBV10-3 combines with J gene TRBJ2-2; D may be TRBD2 (6 bases). The TCR was taken from a man in his fifties or sixties who received an inactivated influenza vaccine. The source material was CD4+ T cells sorted from PBMCs, sampled approximately 13 days after vaccination. The CDR3 region has the DNA TGTGCCATCAGCCTTGGAGCGGGTGTGAACACCGGGGAGCTGTTTTTT. Its translation is CAISLGAGVNTGELFF.